The 27 T cell receptor beta chains presented below share a single source sample, sequenced in a study of cytomegalovirus exposure and HLA in healthy donors. PCR involved 60 Vbeta and 13 Jbeta primers. Libraries were prepared by immunoSEQ multiplex PCR; TCRdb keeps only in-frame clonotypes and omits some of them. The sample has 150,000 to 200,000 clones; around 83% are singletons. The sequencing input was PBMCs. The receptor source for this set is a man aged 35 to 55 in good health and CMV-seropositive.

About this clone itself: Germline and junction disagree at one end, which may indicate a read error. The chain joins TRBV4-3 to TRBJ2-1; 9 positions match TRBD1. CDR3 length: 15 residues. The germline V gene encodes CDR1 LGHNA and CDR2 YSLEER. DNA for the CDR3: TGCGCCAGCAGCCAACCGGGACAGGGCTACGATGAGCAGTTCTTC. Translated, it gives CASSQPGQGYDEQFF.

This clone has more than one count but fewer than ten. The V and J genes are TRBV2 and TRBJ1-4; TRBD1 matches 7 bases. V gave up 6 bases and J gave up 6 bases; unmatched junction bases: 7. Germline V lookup: CDR1 SNHLY, CDR2 FYNNEI. This CDR3 has 14 residues. Here the CDR3 DNA reads TGTGCCAGCAGCCGACAGGGCGGCGATGAAAAACTGTTTTTT. Translated: CASSRQGGDEKLFF. Full variable domain (remainder filled in from reference TRBV2 and TRBJ1-4): EPEVTQTPSHQVTQMGQEVILRCVPISNHLYFYWYRQILGQKVEFLVSFYNNEISEKSEIFDDQFSVERPDGSNFTLKIRSTKLEDSAMYFCASSRQGGDEKLFFGSGTQLSVL.

This clone was counted a single time. CDR3 nucleotides: TGTGCCAGCAGCTTGGCCGTGTCGGTCGGTACCTCTACAGATACGCAGTATTTT. Translation gives CASSLAVSVGTSTDTQYF. V gene TRBV5-5 combines with J gene TRBJ2-3; D ambiguous. The V end was cut by 0 bases, the J end by 3 bases, with 20 bases between. This CDR3 region has 18 residues. In germline, CDR1 is SGHKS, CDR2 YYEKEE (reference sequence).

The chain couples TRBV9 to TRBJ1-3; D is perhaps TRBD1 (5 bases). Trimming left V 0 bases short and J 1 base short, with 14 bases between. Germline V gene data show CDR1 as SGDLS and CDR2 as YYNGEE. The CDR3 is 17 amino acids. The CDR3 loop is CASSVDPQGGSGNTIYF. For the CDR3, the DNA is TGTGCCAGCAGCGTAGATCCCCAGGGAGGGTCTGGAAACACCATATATTTT.

The V gene is TRBV28, the J gene TRBJ2-2; possible D gene TRBD1, 6 bases. In germline, CDR1 is MDHEN, CDR2 SYDVKM. This CDR3 is 13 amino acids long. V lost 5 bases to trimming and J lost 8 bases, with 12 bases between them. The CDR3 region has the DNA TGTGCCAGCAGTCGTAACAGGGCTGGGGAGCTGTTTTTT. Translation: CASSRNRAGELFF.

The rearrangement links TRBV5-1 to TRBJ2-3, with TRBD2 identical over 10 bases. Germline values: CDR1 SGHRS, CDR2 YFSETQ. The CDR3 is 16 residues long. The J segment lost 2 bases and the V segment lost 4 bases, leaving 7 bases of the junction unmatched. CDR3 coding DNA: TGCGCCAGCAGCCCGGGACTAGCGAGTTCCACAGATACGCAGTATTTT. Encoded protein: CASSPGLASSTDTQYF.

The chain employs TRBV5-1 and TRBJ2-2; TRBD2 matches 10 bases. The CDR3 runs to 16 residues. Germline values: CDR1 SGHRS, CDR2 YFSETQ. The ends lost 4 bases at V and 1 base at J; junction bases unmatched: 4. As DNA, the CDR3 is TGCGCCAGCAGCACAGGGACTAGCGTGAACACCGGGGAGCTGTTTTTT. Translating it yields CASSTGTSVNTGELFF.

The chain couples TRBV28 to TRBJ1-2; TRBD1 matches 10 bases. J lost 5 bases, V lost 4 bases, and 7 bases had no gene match. Germline CDR1 MDHEN, CDR2 SYDVKM. There are 15 residues in the CDR3. The CDR3 reads CASSSTDRGFYGYTF. CDR3 nucleotide sequence: TGTGCCAGCAGTTCGACGGACAGGGGGTTTTATGGCTACACCTTC.

V gene TRBV11-2 combines with J gene TRBJ2-7, with D possibly matching TRBD1 (5 bases). Trimming left V 3 bases short and J 5 bases short, with 11 bases between. This CDR3 contains 13 residues. The germline V gene has CDR1 SGHAT and CDR2 FQNNGV. The DNA of the CDR3 is TGTGCCAGCAGCTTTCAGGGCAACGACGAGCAGTACTTC. Amino acids: CASSFQGNDEQYF. Filled out from reference TRBV11-2 and TRBJ2-7, the complete variable domain reads EAGVAQSPRYKIIEKRQSVAFWCNPISGHATLYWYQQILGQGPKLLIQFQNNGVVDDSQLPKDRFSAERLKGVDSTLKIQPAKLEDSAVYLCASSFQGNDEQYFGPGTRLTVT.

This chain joins TRBV6-1 and TRBJ1-2, with 8 bases aligning to TRBD1. The CDR3 is made up of 16 amino acids. The V segment lost 2 bases and the J segment 4 bases; nucleotides outside the gene matches: 9. The germline V gene has CDR1 MNHNS and CDR2 SASEGT. This CDR3 is CASSEFEDRARYGYTF. CDR3 nucleotides: TGTGCCAGCAGTGAATTTGAGGACAGGGCTCGCTATGGCTACACCTTC.

V gene TRBV7-6 combines with J gene TRBJ1-1, with D unresolved. Germline CDR1 is SGHVS and CDR2 is FNYEAQ. The CDR3 totals 15 residues. V dropped 2 bases and J dropped 0 bases, with 10 bases sitting between them. DNA for the CDR3: TGTGCCAGCAGCTTAAGCGGAGCAATGAACACTGAAGCTTTCTTT. Translating it yields CASSLSGAMNTEAFF.

The rearrangement uses TRBV7-9 and TRBJ2-7; D call uncertain. Trimming removed 2 bases from V and 3 bases from J, with 8 bases in between. This CDR3 has 13 amino acids. In germline, CDR1 is SEHNR, CDR2 FQNEAQ (reference sequence). CDR3 protein: CASSLPPLYEQYF. CDR3 bases: TGTGCCAGCAGCTTACCCCCTCTCTACGAGCAGTACTTC.

V gene TRBV27 combines with J gene TRBJ1-6; TRBD1 is a possible D gene (5 bases). The CDR3 consists of 13 residues. Trimming took off 4 bases at V and 8 bases at J, with 9 bases between the two ends. The germline V gene encodes CDR1 MNHEY and CDR2 SMNVEV (reference sequence). CDR3 in amino acids: CASSSGLYSPLHF. CDR3 nucleotide sequence: TGTGCCAGCAGTTCAGGGTTGTATTCACCCCTCCACTTT.

In this sample, this clone turned up a few times. The chain combines TRBV5-1 with TRBJ2-7, with 7 bases matching TRBD2. The CDR3 has 14 amino acids. The V segment lost 0 bases and the J segment 0 bases; nucleotides outside the gene matches: 0. CDR1 and CDR2 from the germline V gene are SGHRS and YFSETQ. CDR3 protein: CASSLASGSYEQYF. The CDR3 region has the DNA TGCGCCAGCAGCTTGGCTAGCGGCTCCTACGAGCAGTACTTC.

This chain uses TRBV19 with TRBJ2-1, with 7 bases that match TRBD1. The CDR3 runs 16 residues. Germline CDR1 is LNHDA and CDR2 is SQIVND (reference sequence). Trimming cost V 11 bases and J 0 bases; bases outside gene matches: 13. DNA for the CDR3: TGTGCCTCCCAACGGGACAGAGATTGCTCCTACAATGAGCAGTTCTTC. Its protein is CASQRDRDCSYNEQFF.

The CDR3 DNA reads as TGTGCCAGCAGCCAAAAGTGGGGGGTTCAGCTGTTTTTT. It specifies CASSQKWGVQLFF. The chain has TRBV14 and TRBJ2-2; D perhaps matches TRBD2 (6 bases). The V gene lost 2 bases and the J gene lost 12 bases, with 13 bases spanning the gap. The CDR3 is 13 amino acids. Germline CDR1 reads SGHDN; CDR2 reads FVKESK.

The DNA for the CDR3 is TGTGCCAGCAGGTTGACAGAAGATCAGCCCCAGCATTTT. Its protein is CASRLTEDQPQHF. The chain carries TRBV2 and TRBJ1-5; D possibly corresponds to TRBD1 (5 bases). V lost 6 bases to trimming and J lost 5 bases, with 11 bases between them. The germline gives CDR1 SNHLY, CDR2 FYNNEI. The CDR3 spans 13 residues.

This rearrangement joins TRBV5-1 to TRBJ1-6, with no clear D. Germline loops: CDR1 SGHRS, CDR2 YFSETQ. This CDR3 has 15 residues. Trimming stripped 4 bases from V and 7 bases from J, with 15 bases between. The CDR3 loop reads CASSPAGVGNSPLHF. In DNA, the CDR3 is TGCGCCAGCAGCCCGGCCGGGGTAGGGAATTCACCCCTCCACTTT.

This rearrangement joins TRBV7-2 to TRBJ2-5, with 13 bases matching TRBD2. This CDR3 has 16 residues. Germline-derived CDR1 and CDR2 are SGHTA and FQGNSA. V lost 4 bases to trimming and J lost 3 bases; unmatched junction nucleotides: 5. CDR3 in DNA: TGTGCCAGCAGCTCCCACGGACTAGCGGGAGAAGAGACCCAGTACTTC. Protein product: CASSSHGLAGEETQYF.

The V and J genes are TRBV6-5 and TRBJ2-2; unclear D gene. This CDR3 region has 13 residues. Germline CDR1 reads MNHEY; CDR2 reads SVGAGI. Trimming took 4 bases from V and 7 from J, leaving 10 bases between them. The CDR3 DNA follows: TGTGCCAGCAGTTCACTAATCGGCGGGGAGCTGTTTTTT. This codes for CASSSLIGGELFF.

In its sample, this clone was seen a few times. The chain combines TRBV7-9 with TRBJ2-5; 12 positions match TRBD2. This CDR3 comprises 16 residues. V was pared by 5 bases and J by 5 bases, with 9 bases of the junction left unmatched. Germline loops: CDR1 SEHNR, CDR2 FQNEAQ (reference sequence). The CDR3 DNA follows: TGTGCCAGCAGCCGCGAGACTAGCGGGAGAAGGGAGACCCAGTACTTC. This encodes CASSRETSGRRETQYF.

The chain combines TRBV5-1 with TRBJ2-3; TRBD2 matches 7 bases. The CDR3 extends over 15 amino acids. V dropped 0 bases and J dropped 4; count of bases not matched to a gene: 5. The germline CDR1 and CDR2 sequences are SGHRS and YFSETQ. DNA for the CDR3: TGCGCCAGCAGCTTGGTGGGCGGGAGAGCAGATACGCAGTATTTT. It encodes CASSLVGGRADTQYF.

CDR3 region: CASRVTGNSNQPQHF. The CDR3 nucleotides read TGTGCCAGCAGGGTGACAGGGAATAGCAATCAGCCCCAGCATTTT. The chain recombines TRBV6-4 with TRBJ1-5; 7 positions agree with TRBD1. This CDR3 region has 15 residues. The junction had 5 bases not matched to a gene; V was cut back by 6 bases and J by 0 bases. The V gene's germline CDR1 is MRHNA and CDR2 SNTAGT.

V is TRBV5-1 and J is TRBJ2-1, with 7 bases that match TRBD1. The CDR3 has 15 amino acids. Unmatched junction bases numbered 4, after V lost 4 bases and J lost 0 bases. The V gene's germline CDR1 is SGHRS and CDR2 YFSETQ. CDR3 loop: CASSTGQISYNEQFF. CDR3 sequence (DNA): TGCGCCAGCAGCACGGGACAGATCTCCTACAATGAGCAGTTCTTC. The full variable domain, completed using reference TRBV5-1 and TRBJ2-1, is KAGVTQTPRYLIKTRGQQVTLSCSPISGHRSVSWYQQTPGQGLQFLFEYFSETQRNKGNFPGRFSGRQFSNSRSEMNVSTLELGDSALYLCASSTGQISYNEQFFGPGTRLTVL.

In this sample, this clone turned up a few times. The gene calls are TRBV6-6 and TRBJ1-6; tentative D call: TRBD1 (6 bases). The CDR3 runs to 16 residues. Trimming removed 2 bases from V and 5 bases from J, with 13 bases in between. Per the germline V gene, CDR1 is MNHNY and CDR2 is SVGAGI (reference sequence). CDR3 sequence (DNA): TGTGCCAGCAGTTACGGGGGCACAGACCATAATTCACCCCTCCACTTT. Its protein is CASSYGGTDHNSPLHF.

J is TRBJ1-1 and V is TRBV4-1; D uncertain. Trimming pared 0 bases from V and 1 base from J, leaving 9 bases between. The V gene's germline CDR1 is MGHRA and CDR2 YSYEKL. This CDR3 region has 15 residues. CDR3 in DNA: TGCGCCAGCAGCCAAGATCTCCCGGGGAACACTGAAGCTTTCTTT. It specifies CASSQDLPGNTEAFF.

This clone was detected only a few times. The chain carries TRBV7-9 and TRBJ2-5, with D possibly matching TRBD2 (5 bases). Trimming removed 5 bases at V and 5 bases at J, with 15 bases between. Germline values: CDR1 SEHNR, CDR2 FQNEAQ (reference sequence). The CDR3 contains 14 residues. This CDR3 is CASSPPGSLETQYF. The CDR3 region has the DNA TGTGCCAGCAGCCCGCCGGGGAGTCTGGAGACCCAGTACTTC.